This passage covers 6 T cell receptor beta chains from one sample sequenced in a study of T cell responses to AZD1222 COVID-19 vaccine. The assay was immunoSEQ multiplex PCR, and TCRdb's table has in-frame clones only and misses some. In the table there are 180,000 or so clones, roughly 94% of which are singletons. The specimen comprised peripheral blood, sampled 28 days after the second AZD1222 dose. These receptors all stem from an adult who received the AZD1222 COVID-19 vaccine.

V gene TRBV30 combines with J gene TRBJ2-1, with 14 positions matching TRBD2. Trimming cost V 1 base and J 10 bases; bases outside gene matches: 3. This CDR3 comprises 14 residues. Germline V gives CDR1 GTSNPN, CDR2 SVGIG (reference sequence). The CDR3 sequence: CAWSGLAGGGEQFF. CDR3 DNA: TGTGCCTGGAGTGGACTAGCGGGAGGGGGGGAGCAGTTCTTC.

The gene calls are TRBV4-2 and TRBJ1-1, with D tentatively TRBD1 (5 bases). The CDR3 has 15 amino acids. V lost 4 bases to trimming and J lost 1 base, with 13 bases between them. Germline V gene lookup returns CDR1 LGHNA and CDR2 YNFKEQ. For the CDR3, the DNA is TGTGCCAGCAGCCTCCCCCGGGACGAGAACACTGAAGCTTTCTTT. Its translation is CASSLPRDENTEAFF.

CDR3 sequence (DNA): TGTGCCAGCAGCCAGCCGACAGCTTACAATGAGCAGTTCTTC. Translating gives CASSQPTAYNEQFF. The chain has TRBV14 and TRBJ2-1; the D gene is possibly TRBD1 (5 bases). Germline CDR1 is SGHDN and CDR2 is FVKESK. This CDR3 has 14 residues. V was pared by 3 bases and J by 4 bases, with 10 bases between.

The chain couples TRBV19 to TRBJ1-3, with D possibly matching TRBD1 (5 bases). Trimming cost V 6 bases and J 0 bases, with 12 bases left between them. The CDR3 is 15 amino acids. Germline V CDR1 and CDR2: LNHDA, SQIVND (reference sequence). CDR3 region: CASRGRAYSGNTIYF. The CDR3 region has the DNA TGTGCCAGTAGAGGCAGGGCTTACTCTGGAAACACCATATATTTT.

The chain combines TRBV3-1 (or the pseudogene TRBV3-2) with TRBJ2-1, with 10 bases identical to TRBD1. CDR3 length: 15 amino acids. Trimming took 4 bases from V and 2 from J; bases not matched to a gene: 2. From germline, CDR1 is LGHDT and CDR2 YNNKEL (reference sequence). The CDR3 here is CASSPGQGAYNEQFF. The CDR3 DNA follows: TGTGCCAGCAGCCCCGGACAGGGGGCCTACAATGAGCAGTTCTTC.

J is TRBJ2-7 and V is TRBV3-1 (or the pseudogene TRBV3-2); weak D call: TRBD1 (5 bases). Looked up from germline, CDR1 is LGHDT and CDR2 is YNNKEL (reference sequence). The CDR3 sequence is 13 residues long. The V gene lost 5 bases and the J gene lost 2 bases, with 10 bases spanning the gap. CDR3 loop: CASSLGDTYEQYF. The CDR3 bases are TGTGCCAGCAGCTTAGGGGATACCTACGAGCAGTACTTC.